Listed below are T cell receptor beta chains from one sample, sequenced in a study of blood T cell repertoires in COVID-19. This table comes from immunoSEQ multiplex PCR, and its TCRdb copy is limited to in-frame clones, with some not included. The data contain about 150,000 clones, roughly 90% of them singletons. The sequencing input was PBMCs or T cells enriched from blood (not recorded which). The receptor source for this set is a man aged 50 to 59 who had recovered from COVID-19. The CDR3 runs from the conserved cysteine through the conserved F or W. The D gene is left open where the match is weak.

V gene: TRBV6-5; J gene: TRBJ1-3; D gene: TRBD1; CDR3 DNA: TGTGCCAGCACGCCAGGGGGCCTAGACACCATATATTTT; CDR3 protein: CASTPGGLDTIYF
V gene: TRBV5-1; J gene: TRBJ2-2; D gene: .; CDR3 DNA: TGCGCCAGCAGCTTCGGTGATCTCACCGGGGAGCTGTTTTTT; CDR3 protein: CASSFGDLTGELFF
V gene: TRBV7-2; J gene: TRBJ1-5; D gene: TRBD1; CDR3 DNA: TGTGCCAGCAGCTTGTTACAGGGGAATCAGCCCCAGCATTTT; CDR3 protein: CASSLLQGNQPQHF
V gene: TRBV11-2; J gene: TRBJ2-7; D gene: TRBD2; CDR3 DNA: TGTGCCAGCAGCTCGGGGGGGGCACCTTACGAGCAGTACTTC; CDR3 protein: CASSSGGAPYEQYF
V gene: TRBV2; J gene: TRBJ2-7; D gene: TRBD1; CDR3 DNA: TGTGCCGGGACAGGGGGCCTATCCTACGAGCAGTACTTC; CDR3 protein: CAGTGGLSYEQYF
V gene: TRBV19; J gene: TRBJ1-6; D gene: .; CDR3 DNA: TGTGCCAGTAGTATAGTCCGAGGACAGCCTAATTCACCCCTCCACTTT; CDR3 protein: CASSIVRGQPNSPLHF
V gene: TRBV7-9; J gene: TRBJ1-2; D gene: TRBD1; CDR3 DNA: TGTGCCAGCAGCTCCGGGACAGGGGACTATGGCTACACCTTC; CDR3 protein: CASSSGTGDYGYTF
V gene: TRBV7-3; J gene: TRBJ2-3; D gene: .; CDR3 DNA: TGTGCCAGCAGCTTAAGGAGGAGGGGAGATACGCAGTATTTT; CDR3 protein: CASSLRRRGDTQYF
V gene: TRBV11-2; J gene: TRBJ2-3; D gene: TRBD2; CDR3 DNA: TGTGCCAGCAGCTTGCGGGGGGGGAGAATCACAGATACGCAGTATTTT; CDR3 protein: CASSLRGGRITDTQYF
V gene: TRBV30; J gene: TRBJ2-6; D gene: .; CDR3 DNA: TGTGCCTGTCCGGGACAAATCTCTGGGGCCAACGTCCTGACTTTC; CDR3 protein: CACPGQISGANVLTF
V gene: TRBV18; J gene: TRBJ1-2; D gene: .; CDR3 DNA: TGTGCCAGCTCCCCCAAATGGGGGGACTATGGCTACACCTTC; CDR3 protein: CASSPKWGDYGYTF